The following is a T cell receptor (beta chain) sequence with its context. No cognate antigen has been identified for it. No much larger clone is present one base from it, and per-base qualities are unavailable. Using the deep immunoSEQ assay, multiplex PCR amplified TCR CDR3 regions from genomic DNA. Genomic DNA extracted from each cell subset was distributed evenly over all wells of several immunoSEQ 96-well plates, and each plate served as one replicate. For sorted subsets, each replicate PCR was loaded with 200 ng genomic DNA, equivalent to about 33,000 T cell genomes. Purified libraries were quantified with a Qubit 3.0 fluorometer, sized on a Bioanalyzer 2100, and re-quantified with the KAPA Library Quantification kit. Each immunoSEQ 96-well plate was sequenced on its own single-read 150-cycle Illumina NextSeq 550 flow cell. The published analysis was carried out like this. Because the immunoSEQ output included only junctional sequences and no quality scores, the filtering could not be the same as the filtering used for full-length reads. Sequences were annotated with PyIR, a Python wrapper for IgBLAST v1.9, using IMGT germline references to assign V/J genes and CDR3. Reads with weak V/J assignments (E-value above 1e-6), missing CDR3, stop codons, out-of-frame junctions, or ambiguous translated residues were removed. A V3J clonotype was defined by an identical inferred V gene, J gene, and CDR3 amino acid sequence. Percentage overlap between repertoires was calculated by dividing the number of shared unique clonotypes by the size of the smaller repertoire. Repertoire richness was assessed with RTK rarefaction, the Chao1 estimator, and Recon v2.1 estimates of unobserved clonotypes. For all TCRbeta clonotypes obtained by the gDNA method from a handful of donors, generation probabilities were computed with OLGA. TCRdb stores this immuneACCESS table with in-frame sequences only. Part of the clones is absent; in the studies checked, under half of the shortfall reflects unresolved V genes, and no reason is known for the rest. D and trimming were read from the DNA, whereas the V and J calls and clone size are those reported in that table. Within this sample are 2 million or so clones, with 85% to 95% of them counted one time only. Jointly, the top ten make up 0.13% of the sample.

Spanning cysteine to phenylalanine, the CDR3 consists of 11 amino acids. Only the CDR3 part of the read is kept: 33 bases, read in frame from the first base. This sample stems from a study of shared clonotypes between healthy human individuals (dated by TCRdb to about 2020). Regarding the study in general: Three men and a couple of women, aged 18 to 49 years, made up the cohort. For each donor, three plates each were used for CD4 naive and CD4 memory, two plates were used for CD8 naive, and one plate was used for CD8 memory. The study deeply sequenced blood TCR repertoires of about 5 healthy adults to estimate repertoire size and the extent of clonotype sharing between individuals. Libraries were prepared and TCR repertoires were sequenced by different laboratories using diverse techniques, in order to increase sequencing depth and limit assay-specific biases. Each donor's leukapheresis produced roughly between roughly 0.94 and 9.5 billion PBMCs.

Overall study outcomes, separate from this receptor: Sampling was restricted to blood, and TCR repertoires in tissues likely differ from the TCR repertoires found in blood. Higher generation probabilities were observed for clonotypes shared by all four sorted-subset donors than for non-shared clonotypes. Pairwise subsampling indicated that sequencing depth was expected to affect the degree of clonotype sharing among donors. Because the study included a small number of donors, the genetic and exposure-history diversity represented was limited. Larger estimated clonotype richness was generally found for naive subsets than for memory subsets. When a handful of donors were compared, the shared fraction of clonotypes was about 5.4% for naive CD4, more than 3% for naive CD8, 2% to 2.5% for memory CD4, and around 0.4% for memory CD8. Incomplete sequencing was indicated by rarefaction of sorted-subset datasets, despite the large sequencing depth.

The donors were healthy, HIV-negative adults with no recently reported acute infections or vaccinations. Every donor was a Caucasian adult residing in Nashville, Tennessee, USA. CD4+ T cells were enriched by magnetic negative selection; naive cells were then positively selected on CD45RA, and the negative fraction formed the memory subset. After blood collection by leukapheresis, PBMCs were isolated using Ficoll-Histopaque density gradient centrifugation and then cryopreserved in the vapor phase of liquid nitrogen. Analytical flow cytometry was used to check the purity and quantity of each magnetically sorted T cell population. From each sorted fraction, genomic DNA was isolated and quantified by UV absorbance on a Nanodrop 2000c.

Sequencing was carried out using naive CD4+ T cells sorted from blood. In the paper's terms, the cell subset or site label means: CD45RA+ positively selected. Recombination connected TRBV21-1 to TRBJ2-5; the D call of TRBD2 is as the table states it, not checked on the DNA. TRBV21-1 is a listed pseudogene. The sequence came from a man aged 18 to 30 in good health. The nucleotides are TGTGCCAGCGGTGGAGGGGAGACCCAGTACTTC. The encoded protein is CASGGGETQYF.